This T cell receptor (beta chain) was retrieved from a study of blood T cell repertoires in COVID-19. Overall study context: The analysed material was cDNA or gDNA that came from T cells, B-cell-depleted T cells, or PBMCs.

The CDR3 has 11 amino acids. Germline values: CDR1 SQVTM, CDR2 ANQGSEA. The ends were cut back, 6 bases at V and 10 bases at J, with 13 bases in the middle. In the authors' methods: The assay estimated nucleated cells by amplifying reference gene primers. Here immunoSEQ multiplex PCR was the method, and the copy in TCRdb shows in-frame clones only, minus some. That table furnishes V, J and clone size, whereas the DNA furnished D and trimming. The sample lists roughly 56,000 clones; 80% to 90% were seen once. Sequencing was done on a sample of peripheral blood. This receptor was taken from a human donor in a cohort sampled during active COVID-19. V gene TRBV29-1 combines with J gene TRBJ2-1, with D possibly being TRBD1 (5 bases). The CDR3 sequence: CSVRSGFEQFF. As DNA, the CDR3 is TGCAGCGTACGCTCAGGGTTCGAGCAGTTCTTC.